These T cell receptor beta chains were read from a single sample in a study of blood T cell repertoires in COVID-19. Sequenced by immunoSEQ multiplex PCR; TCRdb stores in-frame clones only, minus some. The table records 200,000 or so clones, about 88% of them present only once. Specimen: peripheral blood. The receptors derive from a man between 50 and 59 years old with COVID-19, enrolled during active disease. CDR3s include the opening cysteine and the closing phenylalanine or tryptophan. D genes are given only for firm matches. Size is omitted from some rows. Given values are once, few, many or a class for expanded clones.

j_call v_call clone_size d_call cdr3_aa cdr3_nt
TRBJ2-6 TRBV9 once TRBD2 CASSSGLAESSGANVLTF TGTGCCAGCAGCTCGGGACTAGCGGAGAGCTCTGGGGCCAACGTCCTGACTTTC
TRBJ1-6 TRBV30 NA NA CAWSRREDSPLHF TGTGCCTGGAGTAGAAGGGAGGATTCACCCCTCCACTTT
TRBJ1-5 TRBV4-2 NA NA CASSKSSGSYQPQHF TGTGCCAGCAGCAAATCTTCGGGGTCCTATCAGCCCCAGCATTTT
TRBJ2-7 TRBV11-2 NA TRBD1 CASSLAPGTGFHEQYF TGTGCCAGCAGCTTAGCCCCCGGGACAGGGTTTCACGAGCAGTACTTC
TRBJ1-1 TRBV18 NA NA CASSPRQVGDTEAFF TGTGCCAGCTCACCGCGACAGGTAGGGGACACTGAAGCTTTCTTT
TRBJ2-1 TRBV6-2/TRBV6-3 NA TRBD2 CASSYPDQVQRGSSYNEQFF TGTGCCAGCAGTTACCCAGACCAGGTTCAGCGGGGGTCCTCCTACAATGAGCAGTTCTTC
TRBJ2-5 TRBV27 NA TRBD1 CASSLWGQGKETQYF TGTGCCAGCAGTTTATGGGGACAGGGGAAAGAGACCCAGTACTTC
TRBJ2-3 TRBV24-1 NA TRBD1 CATSGTGVGTDTQYF TGTGCCACCAGTGGGACAGGGGTGGGCACAGATACGCAGTATTTT
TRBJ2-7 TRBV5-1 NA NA CASSPRPREDYEQYF TGCGCCAGCAGCCCGAGACCGCGAGAGGATTACGAGCAGTACTTC
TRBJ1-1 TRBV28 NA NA CASTEWGGMNTEAFF TGTGCCAGCACCGAATGGGGAGGGATGAACACTGAAGCTTTCTTT
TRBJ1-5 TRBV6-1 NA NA CASSEATSNQPQHF TGTGCCAGCAGTGAGGCCACGAGCAATCAGCCCCAGCATTTT
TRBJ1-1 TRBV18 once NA CASSPQPRDTEAFF TGTGCCAGCTCACCACAGCCGAGGGACACTGAAGCTTTCTTT
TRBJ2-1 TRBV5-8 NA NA CASSQGVYEQFF TGTGCCAGCAGCCAAGGGGTTTATGAGCAGTTCTTC
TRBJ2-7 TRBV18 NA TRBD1 CASSSGQPLEQYF TGTGCCAGCTCATCGGGACAGCCTCTGGAGCAGTACTTC
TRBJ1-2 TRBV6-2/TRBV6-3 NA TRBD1 CASSTRTGGGYTF TGTGCCAGCAGTACCCGGACAGGGGGAGGCTACACCTTC
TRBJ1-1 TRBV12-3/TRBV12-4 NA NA CASSFFGVSEAFF TGTGCCAGCAGTTTTTTCGGGGTCTCTGAAGCTTTCTTT
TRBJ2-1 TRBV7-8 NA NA CASSLALVRGYEQFF TGTGCCAGCAGCTTAGCCCTAGTGAGGGGGTATGAGCAGTTCTTC
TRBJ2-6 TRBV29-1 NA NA CSVSASGANVLTF TGCAGCGTCAGCGCCTCTGGGGCCAACGTCCTGACTTTC
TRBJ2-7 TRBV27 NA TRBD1 CASRTGTGPYEQYF TGTGCCAGCAGGACCGGGACAGGGCCCTACGAGCAGTACTTC
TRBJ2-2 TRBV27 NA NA CVTSRWTGELFF TGTGTCACCAGCAGGTGGACCGGGGAGCTGTTTTTT
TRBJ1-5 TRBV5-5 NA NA CASSSFGGTPQPQHF TGTGCCAGCAGCTCCTTCGGGGGGACACCTCAGCCCCAGCATTTT
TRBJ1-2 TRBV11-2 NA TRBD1 CASSSGQDYGYTF TGTGCCAGCAGCTCGGGACAGGACTATGGCTACACCTTC
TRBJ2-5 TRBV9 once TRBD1 CASSPGQGQETQYF TGTGCCAGCAGCCCGGGACAGGGCCAAGAGACCCAGTACTTC
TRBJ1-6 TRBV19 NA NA CASSIHRSRFNSPLHF TGTGCCAGTAGTATACATCGTTCGCGTTTTAATTCACCCCTCCACTTT
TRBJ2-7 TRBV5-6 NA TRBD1 CASTPDRGYEQYF TGTGCCAGCACCCCGGACAGGGGCTACGAGCAGTACTTC